This T cell receptor beta chain was profiled in a study of blood T cell repertoires in COVID-19. Across the whole study: The United States, Italy and Spain provided the acute and convalescent COVID-19 samples.

The length of the CDR3 is 14 residues. Unmatched junction bases numbered 11, after V lost 9 bases and J lost 6 bases. Germline CDR1 and CDR2: LNHDA and SQIVND (reference sequence). The study recruited people aged about 18 to 95 years across approximately 25 US areas. Someone with COVID-19 had been met by exposed participants within 2 weeks before study entry. The assay was immunoSEQ multiplex PCR, and TCRdb's table has in-frame clones only and misses some. Counted here are roughly 220,000 clones, roughly 90% occurring once; the ten biggest clones make up around 16%. The material sequenced was PBMCs or T cells enriched from blood (not recorded which). The receptor was derived from a young man who had been exposed to COVID-19. This chain connects TRBV19 to TRBJ2-3; 8 bases are shared with TRBD1. CDR3 in DNA: TGTGCCAGCAAGGACAGGGCCACCCCCGATACGCAGTATTTT. Its protein product is CASKDRATPDTQYF.